This T cell receptor (beta chain) derives from a study of technical replicates of blood from a handful of donors. V lost 6 bases to trimming and J lost 4 bases; unmatched junction nucleotides: 4. The CDR3 length is 14 residues. Per the germline V gene, CDR1 is PRHDT and CDR2 is FYEKMQ (reference sequence). Here immunoSEQ multiplex PCR was the method, and the copy in TCRdb shows in-frame clones only, minus some. The sample holds around 90,000 clones, about 94% seen once. This TCR came from a human donor in good health. This chain links TRBV13 with TRBJ2-7; 12 bases agree with TRBD2. Sequenced material: T cells isolated from PBMCs. Here the CDR3 DNA reads TGTGCCAGCAGACAGACTAGCGGGAGTTACGAGCAGTACTTC. Translated: CASRQTSGSYEQYF.